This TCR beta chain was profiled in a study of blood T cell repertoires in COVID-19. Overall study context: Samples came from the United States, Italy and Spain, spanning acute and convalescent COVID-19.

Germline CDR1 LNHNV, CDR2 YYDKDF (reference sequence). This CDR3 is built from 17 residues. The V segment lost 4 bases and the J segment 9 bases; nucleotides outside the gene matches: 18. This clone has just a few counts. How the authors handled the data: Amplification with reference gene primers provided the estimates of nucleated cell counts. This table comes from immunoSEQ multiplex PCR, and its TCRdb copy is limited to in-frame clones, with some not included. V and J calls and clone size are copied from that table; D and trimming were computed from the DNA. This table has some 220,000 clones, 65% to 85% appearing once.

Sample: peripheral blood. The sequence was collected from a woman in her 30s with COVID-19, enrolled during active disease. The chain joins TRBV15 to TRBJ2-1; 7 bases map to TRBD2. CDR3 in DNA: TGTGCCACCAGCACCAAAAATACAGCGGGAACGGTTGGTGAGCAGTTCTTC. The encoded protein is CATSTKNTAGTVGEQFF.